Below, one T cell receptor (beta chain) is given with its context. The antigen is undetermined. The data derive from a study of chemoradiotherapy in HPV16-positive cancers. Whole-study context: A couple of HPV16-positive patients' cells yielded candidate HPV-specific clones and common motifs.

Study outcomes and limitations: In HPV16-positive patients, HPV-responsive T-cell expansion tracked better recurrence-free survival.

Repeated repertoire sampling spanned the course of chemoradiotherapy. Between the trimmed V and J ends, which lost 2 bases and 3 bases, there was a span of 7 bases. Germline V gene lookup returns CDR1 KGHSH and CDR2 LQKENI. The CDR3 extends over 13 amino acids. Here immunoSEQ multiplex PCR was the method, and the copy in TCRdb shows in-frame clones only, minus some. This table holds under 85,000 clones, 88% found once. The receptor was derived from a human donor with HPV-associated anogenital cancer. This chain links TRBV18 with TRBJ2-5, with D possibly matching TRBD1 (5 bases). The sequencing used blood, collected from a patient who underwent chemoradiotherapy. This CDR3 reads CASSPGAKETQYF. The CDR3 DNA sequence: TGTGCCAGCTCACCAGGGGCCAAAGAGACCCAGTACTTC.